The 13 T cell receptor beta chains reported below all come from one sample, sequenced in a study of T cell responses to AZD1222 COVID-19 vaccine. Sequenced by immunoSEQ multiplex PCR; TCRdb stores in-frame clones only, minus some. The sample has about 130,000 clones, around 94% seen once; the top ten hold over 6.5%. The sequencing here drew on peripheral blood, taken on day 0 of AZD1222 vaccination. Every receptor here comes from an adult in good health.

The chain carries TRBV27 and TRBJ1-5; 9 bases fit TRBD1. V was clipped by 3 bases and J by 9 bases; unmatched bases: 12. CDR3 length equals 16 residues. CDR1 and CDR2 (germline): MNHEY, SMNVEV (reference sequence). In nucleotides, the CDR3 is TGTGCCAGCAGTTTCGGACAGGGGCTCCCCGAGGGGCCCCAGCATTTT. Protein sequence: CASSFGQGLPEGPQHF.

The CDR3 here is CASSSKREALPVEQYF. CDR3 DNA: TGTGCCAGCAGCTCCAAGCGGGAGGCCCTACCGGTGGAGCAGTACTTC. The rearrangement uses TRBV7-9 and TRBJ2-7; 9 nucleotides align to TRBD2. This CDR3 is built from 16 residues. Germline V lookup: CDR1 SEHNR, CDR2 FQNEAQ (reference sequence). With 4 bases clipped from V and 7 bases from J, the junction kept 14 bases outside the gene matches.

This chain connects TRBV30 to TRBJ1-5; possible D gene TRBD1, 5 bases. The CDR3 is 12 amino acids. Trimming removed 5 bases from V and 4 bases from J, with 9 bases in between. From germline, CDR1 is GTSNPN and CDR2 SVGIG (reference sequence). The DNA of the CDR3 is TGTGCCTGGGATGGGGGGAATCAGCCCCAGCATTTT. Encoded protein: CAWDGGNQPQHF.

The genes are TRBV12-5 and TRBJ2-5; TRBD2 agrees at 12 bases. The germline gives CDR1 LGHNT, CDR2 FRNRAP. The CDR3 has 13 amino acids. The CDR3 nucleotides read TGTGCGTCGACTAGCGGGAGCAAAGAGACCCAGTACTTC. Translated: CASTSGSKETQYF. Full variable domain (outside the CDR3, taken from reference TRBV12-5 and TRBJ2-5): DARVTQTPRHKVTEMGQEVTMRCQPILGHNTVFWYRQTMMQGLELLAYFRNRAPLDDSGMPKDRFSAEMPDATLATLKIQPSEPRDSAVYFCASTSGSKETQYFGPGTRLLVL.

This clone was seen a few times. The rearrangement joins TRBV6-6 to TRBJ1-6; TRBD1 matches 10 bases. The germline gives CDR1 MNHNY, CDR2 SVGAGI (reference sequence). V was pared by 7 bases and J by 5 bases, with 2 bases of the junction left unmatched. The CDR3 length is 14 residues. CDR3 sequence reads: CASKGQGDNSPLHF. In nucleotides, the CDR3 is TGTGCCAGCAAAGGACAGGGGGATAATTCACCCCTCCACTTT.

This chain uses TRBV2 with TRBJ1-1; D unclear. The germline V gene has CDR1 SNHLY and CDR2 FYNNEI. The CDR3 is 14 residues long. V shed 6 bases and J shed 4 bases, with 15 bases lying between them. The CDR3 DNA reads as TGTGCCAGCAGCTACATCCCCATAGGCACTGAAGCTTTCTTT. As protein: CASSYIPIGTEAFF.

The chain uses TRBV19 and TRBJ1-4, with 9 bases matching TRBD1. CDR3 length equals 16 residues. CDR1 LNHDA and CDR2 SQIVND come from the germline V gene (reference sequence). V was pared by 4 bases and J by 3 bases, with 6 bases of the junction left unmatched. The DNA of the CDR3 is TGTGCCAGTAGTACCGACAGGGGGGCGGCTAATGAAAAACTGTTTTTT. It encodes CASSTDRGAANEKLFF.

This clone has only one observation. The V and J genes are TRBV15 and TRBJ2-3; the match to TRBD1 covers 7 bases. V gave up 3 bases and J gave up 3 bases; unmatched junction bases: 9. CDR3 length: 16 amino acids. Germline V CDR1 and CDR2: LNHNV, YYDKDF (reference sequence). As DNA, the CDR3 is TGTGCCACCAGCAGCCCGAGACAGGGTGTTACAGATACGCAGTATTTT. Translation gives CATSSPRQGVTDTQYF.

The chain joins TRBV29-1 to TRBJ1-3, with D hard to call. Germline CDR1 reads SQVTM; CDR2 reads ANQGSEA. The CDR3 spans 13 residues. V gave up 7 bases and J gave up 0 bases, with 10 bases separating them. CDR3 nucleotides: TGCAGCGCCTATGGTAGCTCTGGAAACACCATATATTTT. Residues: CSAYGSSGNTIYF.

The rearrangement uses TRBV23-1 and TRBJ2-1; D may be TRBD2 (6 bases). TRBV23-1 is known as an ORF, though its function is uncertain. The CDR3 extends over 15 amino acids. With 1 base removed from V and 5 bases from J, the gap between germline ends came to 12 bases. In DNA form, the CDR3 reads TGCGCCAGCAGTCAATACCAGGGAGGTCACAATGAGCAGTTCTTC. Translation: CASSQYQGGHNEQFF.

The CDR3 loop is CSVDSPGRQETQYF. CDR3 nucleotide sequence: TGCAGCGTTGATTCTCCAGGGAGGCAAGAGACCCAGTACTTC. This rearrangement joins TRBV29-1 to TRBJ2-5, with D perhaps matching TRBD2 (6 bases). Germline values: CDR1 SQVTM, CDR2 ANQGSEA. CDR3 size: 14 residues. V was clipped by 3 bases and J by 2 bases, with 13 bases between them. Combining the CDR3 with reference TRBV29-1 and TRBJ2-5 gives the whole variable domain SAVISQKPSRDICQRGTSLTIQCQVDSQVTMMFWYRQQPGQSLTLIATANQGSEATYESGFVIDKFPISRPNLTFSTLTVSNMSPEDSSIYLCSVDSPGRQETQYFGPGTRLLVL.

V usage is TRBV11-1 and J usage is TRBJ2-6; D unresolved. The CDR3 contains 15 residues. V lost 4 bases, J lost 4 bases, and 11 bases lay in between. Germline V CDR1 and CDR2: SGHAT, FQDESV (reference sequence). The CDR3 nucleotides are TGTGCCAGCAGCTCCGCCCTTATGGGGGCCAACGTCCTGACTTTC. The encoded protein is CASSSALMGANVLTF.

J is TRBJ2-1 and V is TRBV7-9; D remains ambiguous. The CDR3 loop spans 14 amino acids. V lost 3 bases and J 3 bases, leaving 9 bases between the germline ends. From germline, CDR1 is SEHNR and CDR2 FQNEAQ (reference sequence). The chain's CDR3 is CASSFSQIYNEQFF. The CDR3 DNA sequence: TGTGCCAGCAGCTTCAGTCAAATCTACAATGAGCAGTTCTTC.